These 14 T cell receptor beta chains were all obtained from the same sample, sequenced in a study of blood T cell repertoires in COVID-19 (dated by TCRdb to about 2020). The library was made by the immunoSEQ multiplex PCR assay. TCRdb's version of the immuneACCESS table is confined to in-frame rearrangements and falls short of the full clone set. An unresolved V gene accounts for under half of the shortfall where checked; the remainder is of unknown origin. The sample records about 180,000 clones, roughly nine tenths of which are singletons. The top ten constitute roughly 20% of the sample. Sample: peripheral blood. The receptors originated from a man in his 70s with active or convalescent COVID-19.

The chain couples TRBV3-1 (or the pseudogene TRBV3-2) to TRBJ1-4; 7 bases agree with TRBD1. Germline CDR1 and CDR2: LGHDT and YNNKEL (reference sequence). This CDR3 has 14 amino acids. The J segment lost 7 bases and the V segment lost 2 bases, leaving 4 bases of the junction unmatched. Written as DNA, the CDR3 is TGTGCCAGCAGCCAACAGGGGGTTGGTGAAAAACTGTTTTTT. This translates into CASSQQGVGEKLFF.

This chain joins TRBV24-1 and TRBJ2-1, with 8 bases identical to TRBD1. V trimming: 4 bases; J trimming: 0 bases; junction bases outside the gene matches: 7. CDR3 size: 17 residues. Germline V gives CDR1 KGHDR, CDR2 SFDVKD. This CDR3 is CATSEGGTGSSYNEQFF. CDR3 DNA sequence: TGTGCCACCAGTGAGGGCGGGACAGGAAGCTCCTACAATGAGCAGTTCTTC.

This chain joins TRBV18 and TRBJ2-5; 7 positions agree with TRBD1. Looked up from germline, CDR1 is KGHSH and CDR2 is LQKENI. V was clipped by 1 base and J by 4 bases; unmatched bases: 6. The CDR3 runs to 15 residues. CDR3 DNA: TGTGCCAGCTCACCACAGGACAGGTATAGAGAGACCCAGTACTTC. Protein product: CASSPQDRYRETQYF.

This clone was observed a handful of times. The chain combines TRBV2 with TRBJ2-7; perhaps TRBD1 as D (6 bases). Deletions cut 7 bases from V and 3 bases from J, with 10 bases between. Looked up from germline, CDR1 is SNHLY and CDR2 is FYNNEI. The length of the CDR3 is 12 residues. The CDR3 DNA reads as TGTGCCAGCAAGGGGGACGGCTACGAGCAGTACTTC. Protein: CASKGDGYEQYF. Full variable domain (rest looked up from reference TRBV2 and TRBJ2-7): EPEVTQTPSHQVTQMGQEVILRCVPISNHLYFYWYRQILGQKVEFLVSFYNNEISEKSEIFDDQFSVERPDGSNFTLKIRSTKLEDSAMYFCASKGDGYEQYFGPGTRLTVT.

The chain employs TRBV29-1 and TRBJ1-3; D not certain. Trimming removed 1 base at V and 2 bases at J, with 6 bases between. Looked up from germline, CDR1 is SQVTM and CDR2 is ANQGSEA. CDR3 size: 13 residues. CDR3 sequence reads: CSVEGSAGNTIYF. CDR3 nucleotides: TGCAGCGTTGAAGGGTCGGCTGGAAACACCATATATTTT.

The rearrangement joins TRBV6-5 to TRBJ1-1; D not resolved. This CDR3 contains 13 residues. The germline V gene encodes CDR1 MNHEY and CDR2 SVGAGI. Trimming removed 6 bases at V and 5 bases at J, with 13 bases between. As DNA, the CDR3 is TGTGCCAGCAGGCGGAGGATTCGGACTGAAGCTTTCTTT. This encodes CASRRRIRTEAFF.

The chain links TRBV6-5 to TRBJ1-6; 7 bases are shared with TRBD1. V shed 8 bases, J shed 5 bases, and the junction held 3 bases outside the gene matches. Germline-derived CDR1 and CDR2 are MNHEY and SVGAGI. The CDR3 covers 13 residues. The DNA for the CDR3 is TGTGCCAGCCGGACAGGACATAATTCACCCCTCCACTTT. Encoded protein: CASRTGHNSPLHF.

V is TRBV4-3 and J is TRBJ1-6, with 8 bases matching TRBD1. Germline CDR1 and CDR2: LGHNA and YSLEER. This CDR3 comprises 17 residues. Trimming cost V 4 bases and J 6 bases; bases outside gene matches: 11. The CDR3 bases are TGCGCCAGCAGCCGGGGGGTCCAGGGGGCTGGTAATTCACCCCTCCACTTT. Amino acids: CASSRGVQGAGNSPLHF.

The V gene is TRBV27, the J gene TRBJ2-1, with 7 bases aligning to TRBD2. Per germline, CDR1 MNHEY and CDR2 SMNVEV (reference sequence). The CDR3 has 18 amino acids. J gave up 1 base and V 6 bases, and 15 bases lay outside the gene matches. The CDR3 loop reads CASRSRASGTPSYNEQFF. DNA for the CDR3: TGTGCCAGCAGGTCTAGGGCTAGCGGAACCCCTTCCTACAATGAGCAGTTCTTC.

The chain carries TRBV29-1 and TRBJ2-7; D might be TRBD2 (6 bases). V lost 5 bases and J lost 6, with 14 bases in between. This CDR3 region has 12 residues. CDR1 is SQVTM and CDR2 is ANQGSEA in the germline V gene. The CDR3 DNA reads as TGCAGCGTTATTGCGGGAATCTCCGAGCAGTACTTC. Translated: CSVIAGISEQYF.

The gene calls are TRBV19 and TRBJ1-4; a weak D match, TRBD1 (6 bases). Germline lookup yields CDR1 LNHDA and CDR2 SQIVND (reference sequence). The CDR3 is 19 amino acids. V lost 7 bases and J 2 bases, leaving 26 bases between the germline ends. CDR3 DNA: TGTGCCAGTACTTCAGAACAGGGTCGGGTCTTAGCGACTAATGAAAAACTGTTTTTT. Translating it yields CASTSEQGRVLATNEKLFF.

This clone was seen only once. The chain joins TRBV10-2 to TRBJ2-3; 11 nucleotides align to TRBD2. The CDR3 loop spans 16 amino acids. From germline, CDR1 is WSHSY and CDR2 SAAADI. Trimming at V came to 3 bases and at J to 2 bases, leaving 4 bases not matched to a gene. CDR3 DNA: TGCGCCAGCAGTGAAGGGACTAGCGGCCCCACAGATACGCAGTATTTT. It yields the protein CASSEGTSGPTDTQYF.

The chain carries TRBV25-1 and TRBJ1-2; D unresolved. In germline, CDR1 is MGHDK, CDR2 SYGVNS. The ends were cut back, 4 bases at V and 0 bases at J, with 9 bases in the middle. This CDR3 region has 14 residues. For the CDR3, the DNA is TGTGCCAGCAGTGCCACTCGCTCTAACTATGGCTACACCTTC. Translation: CASSATRSNYGYTF.

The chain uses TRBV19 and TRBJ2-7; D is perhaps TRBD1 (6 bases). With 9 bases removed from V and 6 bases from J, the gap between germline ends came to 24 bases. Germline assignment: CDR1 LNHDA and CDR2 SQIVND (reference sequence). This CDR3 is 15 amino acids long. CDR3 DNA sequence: TGTGCCAGCTCCCACCGGGACACCCCCCGCGGCGAGCAGTACTTC. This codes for CASSHRDTPRGEQYF.